Below, 9 T cell receptor beta chains from the same sample are listed, as sequenced in a study of T cells in localized non-small cell lung cancer. Using immunoSEQ multiplex PCR, the repertoire was profiled, and TCRdb retains in-frame clones only, with some absent. This sample has around 36,000 clones, with 81% found just once. Source: peripheral blood mononuclear cells, taken before any cancer treatment. Source of these receptors: a male donor older than 55 with stage II lung adenocarcinoma.

This clone was counted a single time. V usage is TRBV6-5 and J usage is TRBJ2-5, with 7 bases that match TRBD2. The CDR3 is 15 residues long. Germline values: CDR1 MNHEY, CDR2 SVGAGI. J gave up 3 bases and V 2 bases, and 6 bases lay outside the gene matches. The CDR3 nucleotides read TGTGCCAGCAGTTACGGCCCTAGCGGAAAAGAGACCCAGTACTTC. It yields the protein CASSYGPSGKETQYF.

V and J are TRBV5-1 and TRBJ2-3; D is perhaps TRBD2 (6 bases). Trimming pared 4 bases from V and 0 bases from J, leaving 18 bases between. The CDR3 runs 17 residues. CDR1 and CDR2 from the germline V gene are SGHRS and YFSETQ. In DNA, the CDR3 is TGCGCCAGCAGCCGGAAGGGGACTGGGGGTAGCACAGATACGCAGTATTTT. This codes for CASSRKGTGGSTDTQYF.

This sequence joins TRBV7-6 and TRBJ2-7; 13 nucleotides match TRBD2. Per the germline V gene, CDR1 is SGHVS and CDR2 is FNYEAQ. This CDR3 region has 15 residues. With V trimmed by 5 bases and J by 1 base, 2 bases remained unmatched. Here the CDR3 reads CASSPTSGRSYEQYF. For the CDR3, the DNA is TGTGCCAGCAGCCCGACTAGCGGGAGGTCCTACGAGCAGTACTTC. Supplemented by reference TRBV7-6 and TRBJ2-7, the full variable domain reads GAGVSQSPRYKVTKRGQDVALRCDPISGHVSLYWYRQALGQGPEFLTYFNYEAQQDKSGLPNDRFSAERPEGSISTLTIQRTEQRDSAMYRCASSPTSGRSYEQYFGPGTRLTVT.

V gene TRBV19 combines with J gene TRBJ1-1; weak D call: TRBD1 (5 bases). The CDR3 length is 14 residues. The V gene lost 8 bases and the J gene lost 0 bases, with 13 bases spanning the gap. Germline CDR1 and CDR2: LNHDA and SQIVND (reference sequence). For the CDR3, the DNA is TGTGCCAGTGGATCAGGGTTTGTGAACACTGAAGCTTTCTTT. Protein sequence: CASGSGFVNTEAFF. The full variable domain, its missing parts supplied by reference TRBV19 and TRBJ1-1, is DGGITQSPKYLFRKEGQNVTLSCEQNLNHDAMYWYRQDPGQGLRLIYYSQIVNDFQKGDIAEGYSVSREKKESFPLTVTSAQKNPTAFYLCASGSGFVNTEAFFGQGTRLTVV.

V usage is TRBV9 and J usage is TRBJ2-5; D is unresolved. The CDR3 is made up of 16 amino acids. The V and J ends lost 0 bases and 4 bases respectively, with 16 bases between them. The V gene's germline CDR1 is SGDLS and CDR2 YYNGEE. The CDR3 loop is CASSVGFGVLGETQYF. DNA for the CDR3: TGTGCCAGCAGCGTAGGGTTCGGTGTTTTAGGAGAGACCCAGTACTTC.

The CDR3 nucleotides read TGTGCCAGCAGCTCCGACAGGAGGGATACGCAGTATTTT. Translated: CASSSDRRDTQYF. The V and J genes are TRBV13 and TRBJ2-3; a possible D gene is TRBD1 (6 bases). The CDR3 has 13 amino acids. Per the germline V gene, CDR1 is PRHDT and CDR2 is FYEKMQ (reference sequence). V was shortened by 4 bases and J by 6 bases, with 11 bases between the two germline ends.

The chain carries TRBV5-1 and TRBJ2-5, with 8 bases lining up with TRBD1. The length of the CDR3 is 15 residues. The V gene's germline CDR1 is SGHRS and CDR2 YFSETQ. Unmatched junction bases numbered 10, after V lost 4 bases and J lost 5 bases. The CDR3 nucleotides are TGCGCCAGCAGCCAGATGGCAGGGGGCCGGGAGACCCAGTACTTC. It specifies CASSQMAGGRETQYF.

J is TRBJ2-7 and V is TRBV7-9; 7 bases map to TRBD1. With V trimmed by 3 bases and J by 4 bases, 9 bases remained unmatched. Germline CDR1 and CDR2: SEHNR and FQNEAQ (reference sequence). The length of the CDR3 is 15 residues. The CDR3 coding sequence is TGTGCCAGCAGCTTTCAATCGGACAGGTCTTACGAGCAGTACTTC. Amino acid sequence: CASSFQSDRSYEQYF.

The V call is TRBV7-2, the J call TRBJ2-3; a possible D gene is TRBD2 (5 bases). The CDR3 totals 12 residues. Trimming stripped 5 bases from V and 11 bases from J, with 14 bases between. Per the germline V gene, CDR1 is SGHTA and CDR2 is FQGNSA. The CDR3 nucleotides read TGTGCCAGCAGCCCCGGGGAAACAAAGCAGTATTTT. This sequence encodes CASSPGETKQYF.